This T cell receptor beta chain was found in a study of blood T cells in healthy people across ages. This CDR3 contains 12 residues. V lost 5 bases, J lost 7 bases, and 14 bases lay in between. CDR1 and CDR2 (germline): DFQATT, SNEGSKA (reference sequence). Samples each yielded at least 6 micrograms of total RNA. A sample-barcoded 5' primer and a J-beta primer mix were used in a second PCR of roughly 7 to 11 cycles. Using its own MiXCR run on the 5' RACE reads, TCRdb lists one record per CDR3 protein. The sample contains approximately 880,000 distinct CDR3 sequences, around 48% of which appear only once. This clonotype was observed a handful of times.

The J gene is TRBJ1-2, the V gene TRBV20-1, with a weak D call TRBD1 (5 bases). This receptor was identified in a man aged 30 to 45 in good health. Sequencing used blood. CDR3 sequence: CSAPYRGSGYTF. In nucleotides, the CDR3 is TGCAGTGCTCCATATAGGGGATCTGGCTACACCTTC.